Below, 2 T cell receptor beta chains from the same sample are listed, as sequenced in a study of T cell responses to AZD1222 COVID-19 vaccine. Profiled with immunoSEQ multiplex PCR; TCRdb holds only in-frame clones, not every one. The data hold around 130,000 clones, with around 94% observed a single time. The sample here was peripheral blood, taken on day 0 of AZD1222 vaccination. These receptors were taken from an adult in good health.

The chain links TRBV9 to TRBJ1-5; D is possibly TRBD1 (6 bases). CDR1 SGDLS and CDR2 YYNGEE come from the germline V gene. The CDR3 has 11 residues. V shed 7 bases and J shed 7 bases, with 9 bases lying between them. This CDR3 reads CASGTGQPQHF. In DNA, the CDR3 is TGTGCCAGCGGAACAGGGCAGCCCCAGCATTTT.

The chain carries TRBV28 and TRBJ1-2; D is undetermined. Between the trimmed V and J ends, which lost 2 bases and 11 bases, there was a span of 18 bases. There are 14 residues in the CDR3. CDR1 and CDR2 from the germline V gene are MDHEN and SYDVKM. The CDR3 is CASSLGTHLRGYTF. The CDR3 nucleotides read TGTGCCAGCAGTTTAGGCACGCACTTACGTGGGTACACCTTC.